A selection of T cell receptor beta chains follows, all from one sample in a study of T cells expressing NK-cell markers. Following a re-call of the 5' RACE reads, TCRdb has one entry per CDR3 protein and lacks DNA. This sample contains about 380,000 distinct CDR3 sequences. Sequences were obtained from blood T cells: a sorted CD56 or NKG2C T cell subset, CD4+ or CD8+ T cells, or bulk PBMC T cells (not recorded which). Every receptor here comes from a man aged 18-70 years in good health. CDR3s include the opening cysteine and the closing phenylalanine or tryptophan.

V gene: TRBV25-1
J gene: TRBJ1-2
CDR3 protein: CASSDYQGLGGYTF

V gene: TRBV6-1
J gene: TRBJ2-2
CDR3 protein: CASSEVASSRRGGGELFF

V gene: TRBV9
J gene: TRBJ2-1
CDR3 protein: CASSVAGGGNEQFF

V gene: TRBV2
J gene: TRBJ2-5
CDR3 protein: CASSLIAGDQETQYF

V gene: TRBV12-3/TRBV12-4
J gene: TRBJ2-1
CDR3 protein: CASSFAGEGRNEQFF

V gene: TRBV9
J gene: TRBJ1-5
CDR3 protein: CASSANSGNQPQHF

V gene: TRBV7-8
J gene: TRBJ2-7
CDR3 protein: CASSSPDRQYF

V gene: TRBV7-8
J gene: TRBJ2-1
CDR3 protein: CASRGLAINEQFF

V gene: TRBV18
J gene: TRBJ2-1
CDR3 protein: CASSPWQSNEQFF

V gene: TRBV15
J gene: TRBJ2-3
CDR3 protein: CATSRDLGSQDTQYF

V gene: TRBV28
J gene: TRBJ1-1
CDR3 protein: CASSTPGQGYTEAFF

V gene: TRBV24-1
J gene: TRBJ2-3
CDR3 protein: CATSESQTSGKSTDTQYF

V gene: TRBV6-5
J gene: TRBJ2-3
CDR3 protein: CASSYSQGSDTQYF

V gene: TRBV18
J gene: TRBJ2-3
CDR3 protein: CASSPGADTQYF